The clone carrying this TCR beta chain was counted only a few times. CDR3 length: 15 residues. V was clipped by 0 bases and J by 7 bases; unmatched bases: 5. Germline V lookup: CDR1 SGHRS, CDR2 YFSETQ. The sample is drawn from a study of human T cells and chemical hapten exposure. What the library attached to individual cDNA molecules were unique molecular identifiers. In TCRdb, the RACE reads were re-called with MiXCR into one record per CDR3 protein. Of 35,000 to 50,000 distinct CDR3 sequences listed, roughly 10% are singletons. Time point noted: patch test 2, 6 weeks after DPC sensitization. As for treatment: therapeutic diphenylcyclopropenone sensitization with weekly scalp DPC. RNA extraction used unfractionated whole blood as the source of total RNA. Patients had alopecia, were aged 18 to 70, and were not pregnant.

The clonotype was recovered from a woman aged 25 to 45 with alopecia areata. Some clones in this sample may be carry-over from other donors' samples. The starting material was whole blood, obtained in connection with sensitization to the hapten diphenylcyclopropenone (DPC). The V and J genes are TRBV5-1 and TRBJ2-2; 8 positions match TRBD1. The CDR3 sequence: CASSLGTGYGGELFF. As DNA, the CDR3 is TGCGCCAGCAGCTTGGGGACAGGGTACGGCGGGGAGCTGTTTTTT.